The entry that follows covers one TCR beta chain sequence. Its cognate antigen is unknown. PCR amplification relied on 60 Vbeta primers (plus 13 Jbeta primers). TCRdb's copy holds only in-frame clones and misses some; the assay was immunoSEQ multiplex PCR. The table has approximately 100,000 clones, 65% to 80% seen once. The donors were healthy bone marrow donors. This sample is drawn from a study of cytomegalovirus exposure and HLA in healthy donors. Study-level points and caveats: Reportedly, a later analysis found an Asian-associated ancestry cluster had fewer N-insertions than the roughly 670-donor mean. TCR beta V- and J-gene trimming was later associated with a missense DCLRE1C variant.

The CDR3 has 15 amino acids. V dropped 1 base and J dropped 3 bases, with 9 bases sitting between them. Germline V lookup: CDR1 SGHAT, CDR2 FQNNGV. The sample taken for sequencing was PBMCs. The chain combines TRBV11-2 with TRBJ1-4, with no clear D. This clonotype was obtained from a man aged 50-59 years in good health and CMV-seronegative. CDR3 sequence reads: CASSLGRSSNEKLFF. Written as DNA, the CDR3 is TGTGCCAGCAGCTTAGGACGGAGTTCTAATGAAAAACTGTTTTTT. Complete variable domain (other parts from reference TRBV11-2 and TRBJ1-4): EAGVAQSPRYKIIEKRQSVAFWCNPISGHATLYWYQQILGQGPKLLIQFQNNGVVDDSQLPKDRFSAERLKGVDSTLKIQPAKLEDSAVYLCASSLGRSSNEKLFFGSGTQLSVL.